This T cell receptor (beta chain) originates from a study of T cell repertoires in cytomegalovirus infection. At the level of the study: Selected CMV epitopes included recently identified HLA-C-restricted ones as well as well-studied HLA-B-restricted ones. Based on public TCR beta signatures, there were indications of CMV infection and of a matching HLA type. Study-wide findings and caveats: Carriage of CMV together with the relevant HLA was identifiable through cumulative public TCR beta family frequency. Ex vivo responses were dominated by HLA-C-restricted CMV-specific TCR beta clonotypes.

Per the germline V gene, CDR1 is LGHNA and CDR2 is YNFKEQ. J was trimmed by 0 bases and V by 0 bases; bases with no gene match: 5. This CDR3 comprises 17 residues. As concerns this clonotype: Its specificity is not known.

TCRdb reprocessed the reads with MiXCR, giving one entry per CDR3 protein. The table includes about 830,000 distinct CDR3 sequences, about 31% detected once. This chain uses TRBV4-2 with TRBJ1-1; 9 bases are a match to TRBD1. The sequence was collected from a human donor in good health (CMV status not recorded). Some clones in this sample may be carry-over from other donors' samples. This material consisted of cultured CD8+ T cells from PBMCs, taken from culture after CMV antigen stimulation. The DNA for the CDR3 is TGTGCCAGCAGCCAAGATTGGGACAGGGACATGAACACTGAAGCTTTCTTT. Protein: CASSQDWDRDMNTEAFF.